A single sample is the source of the 28 T cell receptor beta chains below, sequenced in a study of shared clonotypes between healthy human individuals. Using immunoSEQ multiplex PCR, the repertoire was profiled, and TCRdb retains in-frame clones only, with some absent. The sample contains approximately 2,000,000 clones, roughly 92% of which appear only once. The sequenced sample consisted of naive CD4+ T cells from PBMCs. As for subset: CD45RA+ positively selected. The receptors were gathered from a man younger than 35 in good health. Some clones in this sample may be carry-over from other donors' samples.

The chain joins TRBV28 to TRBJ2-7; tentatively, D is TRBD2 (6 bases). The CDR3 is 15 amino acids. CDR1 is MDHEN and CDR2 is SYDVKM in the germline V gene. The ends were cut back, 1 base at V and 1 base at J, with 11 bases in the middle. The CDR3 loop reads CASSLSGSRSYEQYF. The CDR3 nucleotides read TGTGCCAGCAGTTTATCCGGGAGTAGGTCCTACGAGCAGTACTTC.

The V gene is TRBV29-1, the J gene TRBJ2-5, with D possibly being TRBD1 or TRBD2 (5 bases each). With 4 bases removed from V and 6 bases from J, the gap between germline ends came to 6 bases. Germline V gene data show CDR1 as SQVTM and CDR2 as ANQGSEA. CDR3 length equals 10 residues. The DNA of the CDR3 is TGCAGCGTTGGGGGACAGACCCAGTACTTC. Residues: CSVGGQTQYF. Supplemented by reference TRBV29-1 and TRBJ2-5, the full variable domain reads SAVISQKPSRDICQRGTSLTIQCQVDSQVTMMFWYRQQPGQSLTLIATANQGSEATYESGFVIDKFPISRPNLTFSTLTVSNMSPEDSSIYLCSVGGQTQYFGPGTRLLVL.

The genes are TRBV2 and TRBJ1-5, with D unclear. CDR1 is SNHLY and CDR2 is FYNNEI in the germline V gene. V lost 8 bases to trimming and J lost 2 bases, with 13 bases between them. There are 14 residues in the CDR3. As DNA, the CDR3 is TGTGCCAGCTCGGAGCACATTGGCAATCAGCCCCAGCATTTT. This sequence encodes CASSEHIGNQPQHF.

This chain joins TRBV7-9 and TRBJ2-2; D not certain. The CDR3 loop spans 16 amino acids. Trimming removed 2 bases from V and 2 bases from J, with 12 bases in between. Germline CDR1 and CDR2: SEHNR and FQNEAQ (reference sequence). The CDR3 region is CASSLQYLPNTGELFF. The DNA of the CDR3 is TGTGCCAGCAGCTTACAATACCTACCTAACACCGGGGAGCTGTTTTTT.

The chain links TRBV6-5 to TRBJ2-3; no clear D. Germline CDR1 MNHEY, CDR2 SVGAGI. CDR3 length: 14 residues. Trimming cost V 2 bases and J 3 bases, with 9 bases left between them. DNA of the CDR3: TGTGCCAGCAGTTACCTTGACGGAACAGATACGCAGTATTTT. Translated, it gives CASSYLDGTDTQYF.

The V gene is TRBV27, the J gene TRBJ1-1; D is possibly TRBD1 (6 bases). This CDR3 spans 14 amino acids. Trimming left V 2 bases short and J 4 bases short, with 11 bases between. CDR1 and CDR2 from the germline V gene are MNHEY and SMNVEV (reference sequence). The CDR3 here is CASSLGGLGTEAFF. The CDR3 nucleotides read TGTGCCAGCAGTTTAGGGGGGCTTGGCACTGAAGCTTTCTTT.

The chain combines TRBV28 with TRBJ1-2; TRBD1 matches 8 bases. The junction had 9 bases not matched to a gene; V was cut back by 8 bases and J by 7 bases. The CDR3 extends over 13 amino acids. Germline V lookup: CDR1 MDHEN, CDR2 SYDVKM. CDR3 coding DNA: TGTGCCAGCGCGTACAGGGGGTTCACTGGCTACACCTTC. Translating it yields CASAYRGFTGYTF.

The rearrangement uses TRBV27 and TRBJ2-2; 13 bases align to TRBD2. J lost 5 bases, V lost 1 base, and 10 bases had no gene match. The CDR3 spans 19 residues. Germline lookup yields CDR1 MNHEY and CDR2 SMNVEV (reference sequence). This chain's CDR3 is CASSLFELAGGEGTGELFF. The CDR3 DNA reads as TGTGCCAGCAGTTTATTTGAACTAGCGGGAGGGGAAGGGACCGGGGAGCTGTTTTTT.

The rearrangement uses TRBV18 and TRBJ2-7; D call uncertain. This CDR3 region has 13 residues. V was shortened by 5 bases and J by 2 bases, with 10 bases between the two germline ends. CDR1 KGHSH and CDR2 LQKENI come from the germline V gene. Here the CDR3 DNA reads TGTGCCAGCTCAGCCCTGGGAACCTACGAGCAGTACTTC. This gives the protein CASSALGTYEQYF.

The chain carries TRBV9 and TRBJ2-1, with 11 nucleotides matching TRBD2. CDR3 length equals 16 residues. CDR1 is SGDLS and CDR2 is YYNGEE in the germline V gene. The V segment lost 1 base and the J segment 9 bases; nucleotides outside the gene matches: 9. This CDR3 is CASSVLAGGPLGEQFF. The DNA of the CDR3 is TGTGCCAGCAGCGTACTAGCGGGAGGACCCCTGGGTGAGCAGTTCTTC.

The V gene is TRBV5-1, the J gene TRBJ2-7; weak D call: TRBD1 (6 bases). The CDR3 consists of 15 residues. V dropped 4 bases and J dropped 5 bases, with 19 bases sitting between them. Germline lookup yields CDR1 SGHRS and CDR2 YFSETQ. Written as DNA, the CDR3 is TGCGCCAGCAGCCGCCCAGATTCACAGGGCAACGAGCAGTACTTC. Residues: CASSRPDSQGNEQYF.

The chain recombines TRBV4-1 with TRBJ1-1; no clear D. From germline, CDR1 is MGHRA and CDR2 YSYEKL. The CDR3 is made up of 16 amino acids. V lost 0 bases and J 5 bases, leaving 16 bases between the germline ends. In DNA, the CDR3 is TGCGCCAGCAGCCAAGACCCGGGCCTCCGAGGAACTGAAGCTTTCTTT. It is translated as CASSQDPGLRGTEAFF.

This chain connects TRBV11-2 to TRBJ2-1; no definite D call. From germline, CDR1 is SGHAT and CDR2 FQNNGV. The CDR3 runs to 16 residues. V lost 0 bases and J lost 4, with 13 bases in between. This chain's CDR3 is CASSLDLTARYNEQFF. DNA of the CDR3: TGTGCCAGCAGCTTAGATCTTACAGCCAGATACAATGAGCAGTTCTTC.

The chain joins TRBV18 to TRBJ2-1; TRBD2 is a possible D gene (6 bases). The CDR3 spans 11 residues. Germline loops: CDR1 KGHSH, CDR2 LQKENI. V was cut by 6 bases and J by 9 bases, with 9 bases left in between. The CDR3 spells CASSSGLEQFF. CDR3 in DNA: TGTGCCAGCTCGTCGGGACTTGAGCAGTTCTTC.

The gene calls are TRBV11-2 and TRBJ2-1; D ambiguous. CDR3 length equals 13 residues. Trimming took off 7 bases at V and 7 bases at J, with 14 bases between the two ends. Per germline, CDR1 SGHAT and CDR2 FQNNGV. DNA of the CDR3: TGTGCCAGCACCAACAATCCGACGAATGAGCAGTTCTTC. Encoded protein: CASTNNPTNEQFF.

The CDR3 region has the DNA TGTGCCAGTAGTCCCCGGGGGCAGGGCGAGCAGTACTTC. This codes for CASSPRGQGEQYF. V and J are TRBV19 and TRBJ2-7; either TRBD1 or TRBD2 may supply D (6 bases each). V was trimmed by 5 bases and J by 6 bases, leaving 14 bases between them. Germline assignment: CDR1 LNHDA and CDR2 SQIVND (reference sequence). This CDR3 has 13 amino acids.

This clone was counted between two and nine times. The genes are TRBV5-6 and TRBJ2-5; no reliable D call. Deletions cut 4 bases from V and 3 bases from J, with 16 bases between. The CDR3 totals 15 residues. CDR1 and CDR2 (germline): SGHDT, YYEEEE. Here the CDR3 reads CASSPPTWFEETQYF. In nucleotides, the CDR3 is TGTGCCAGCAGCCCGCCTACCTGGTTTGAAGAGACCCAGTACTTC.

V is TRBV7-9 and J is TRBJ2-2; maybe TRBD1 (5 bases). Germline CDR1 SEHNR, CDR2 FQNEAQ (reference sequence). V lost 2 bases to trimming and J lost 1 base, with 14 bases between them. The CDR3 has 17 residues. The DNA of the CDR3 is TGTGCCAGCAGCTTAACTTGGCGACAGATGAACACCGGGGAGCTGTTTTTT. This sequence encodes CASSLTWRQMNTGELFF.

The chain has TRBV10-3 and TRBJ2-5; D gene ambiguous. The DNA matches TRBJ2-7 better at its end, which makes the J call doubtful. CDR3 size: 12 residues. CDR1 and CDR2 (germline): ENHRY, SYGVKD. CDR3 in amino acids: CAISGQSLEQYF. The CDR3 region has the DNA TGTGCCATCAGTGGGCAATCCCTCGAGCAGTACTTC.

V is TRBV7-9 and J is TRBJ1-1; 7 bases are a match to TRBD1. The CDR3 extends over 15 amino acids. J was trimmed by 1 base and V by 5 bases; bases with no gene match: 7. Per germline, CDR1 SEHNR and CDR2 FQNEAQ (reference sequence). The CDR3 DNA is TGTGCCAGCAGCACCCAGGGACAGTGGAACACTGAAGCTTTCTTT. This encodes CASSTQGQWNTEAFF.

The chain carries TRBV25-1 and TRBJ1-1; D is undetermined. The V end was cut by 5 bases, the J end by 0 bases, with 7 bases between. CDR1 is MGHDK and CDR2 is SYGVNS in the germline V gene. The CDR3 spans 13 residues. The CDR3 loop reads CASSISMNTEAFF. The DNA for the CDR3 is TGTGCCAGCAGTATCAGTATGAACACTGAAGCTTTCTTT.

V and J are TRBV25-1 and TRBJ1-1, with TRBD1 as a possible D gene (5 bases). There are 12 residues in the CDR3. Germline CDR1 reads MGHDK; CDR2 reads SYGVNS. V lost 6 bases and J 4 bases, leaving 9 bases between the germline ends. CDR3 in DNA: TGTGCCAGCAGGGGGCCGGTCACTGAAGCTTTCTTT. It specifies CASRGPVTEAFF. Variable domain in full (rest from reference TRBV25-1 and TRBJ1-1): EADIYQTPRYLVIGTGKKITLECSQTMGHDKMYWYQQDPGMELHLIHYSYGVNSTEKGDLSSESTVSRIRTEHFPLTLESARPSHTSQYLCASRGPVTEAFFGQGTRLTVV.

The rearrangement uses TRBV5-1 and TRBJ1-1; tentative D call: TRBD1 (6 bases). From germline, CDR1 is SGHRS and CDR2 YFSETQ. V lost 4 bases and J 1 base, leaving 11 bases between the germline ends. The CDR3 contains 14 residues. This CDR3 is CASSTDRRNTEAFF. The CDR3, as DNA: TGCGCCAGCAGCACAGACAGGCGGAACACTGAAGCTTTCTTT. The whole variable domain, remainder taken from reference TRBV5-1 and TRBJ1-1, is KAGVTQTPRYLIKTRGQQVTLSCSPISGHRSVSWYQQTPGQGLQFLFEYFSETQRNKGNFPGRFSGRQFSNSRSEMNVSTLELGDSALYLCASSTDRRNTEAFFGQGTRLTVV.

The chain joins TRBV27 to TRBJ1-1; no clear D gene. CDR3 size: 15 residues. Germline CDR1 reads MNHEY; CDR2 reads SMNVEV (reference sequence). Trimming stripped 4 bases from V and 2 bases from J, with 14 bases between. The CDR3 sequence is CASSSRARPNTEAFF. The DNA of the CDR3 is TGTGCCAGCAGTTCACGAGCGAGACCCAACACTGAAGCTTTCTTT.

Remarks on this clone: Distinct nucleotide sequences in the sample also encode this CDR3. Written as DNA, the CDR3 is TGTGCCAGCAGCTTAGACTATGGCTACACCTTC. This sequence encodes CASSLDYGYTF. The chain combines TRBV28 with TRBJ1-2; D is unclear. V was cut by 6 bases and J by 3 bases, with 5 bases left in between. The germline CDR1 and CDR2 sequences are MDHEN and SYDVKM. The length of the CDR3 is 11 residues.

The chain recombines TRBV5-1 with TRBJ2-1; 12 bases line up with TRBD2. Germline V gives CDR1 SGHRS, CDR2 YFSETQ. J was trimmed by 1 base and V by 4 bases; bases with no gene match: 6. This CDR3 is 17 amino acids long. This chain's CDR3 is CASSRTSGTGSYNEQFF. DNA of the CDR3: TGCGCCAGCAGCCGGACTAGCGGGACGGGGTCCTACAATGAGCAGTTCTTC.

The chain carries TRBV30 and TRBJ2-7, with a tentative D call TRBD2 (7 bases). CDR3 length: 14 amino acids. V lost 1 base to trimming and J lost 2 bases, with 12 bases between them. Germline values: CDR1 GTSNPN, CDR2 SVGIG (reference sequence). The CDR3 bases are TGTGCCTGGAGTGGGGGCGGGGGCGCCTACGAGCAGTACTTC. This codes for CAWSGGGGAYEQYF. Full variable domain (missing parts from reference TRBV30 and TRBJ2-7): SQTIHQWPATLVQPVGSPLSLECTVEGTSNPNLYWYRQAAGRGLQLLFYSVGIGQISSEVPQNLSASRPQDRQFILSSKKLLLSDSGFYLCAWSGGGGAYEQYFGPGTRLTVT.

The DNA for the CDR3 is TGTGCCAGCAGCAAAAGTTTCAGCAATGAGCAGTTCTTC. It is translated as CASSKSFSNEQFF. The chain has TRBV21-1 and TRBJ2-1; the D call TRBD1 from the table was never checked on the DNA. TRBV21-1 is marked as a pseudogene. CDR3 length: 13 residues.